This T cell receptor (beta chain) stems from a study of blood T cell repertoires in COVID-19. Study-wide context: PBMCs, B-cell-depleted T cells, or T cells provided the cDNA or gDNA that made up the material.

Under the authors' procedure: Reference gene primer amplification gave estimated nucleated cell counts. The table came from immunoSEQ multiplex PCR; TCRdb's copy has only in-frame clones and leaves some out. That table is the source of V, J and clone size, and D and trimming were worked out from the DNA. The top ten hold 2% to 3% of the sample, which has approximately 210,000 clones, roughly 85% seen once. V was shortened by 3 bases and J by 0 bases, with 14 bases between the two germline ends. The V gene's germline CDR1 is LNHDA and CDR2 SQIVND (reference sequence). The CDR3 has 16 residues. The sample taken for sequencing was peripheral blood. The TCR was taken from a woman aged 70 to 79 with active or convalescent COVID-19. The chain is built from TRBV19 and TRBJ1-2, with D perhaps TRBD1 (5 bases). CDR3 sequence: CASSIARVRSNYGYTF. In DNA, the CDR3 is TGTGCCAGTAGTATCGCCAGGGTCAGGTCTAACTATGGCTACACCTTC. Full variable domain (outside the CDR3, taken from reference TRBV19 and TRBJ1-2): DGGITQSPKYLFRKEGQNVTLSCEQNLNHDAMYWYRQDPGQGLRLIYYSQIVNDFQKGDIAEGYSVSREKKESFPLTVTSAQKNPTAFYLCASSIARVRSNYGYTFGSGTRLTVV.